A single count supports the clone carrying this TCR beta chain. Its antigen remains unknown. The sample originates from a study of T cell responses to AZD1222 COVID-19 vaccine. About the research overall: Second doses that came at about 4 or about 12 weeks were put together.

The length of the CDR3 is 14 residues. The V end lost 7 bases, the J end lost 5 bases, and 17 bases lay between the germline ends. CDR1 is SGHRS, CDR2 YFSETQ, per germline. The repertoire was sequenced with immunoSEQ multiplex PCR; TCRdb's copy has only in-frame clones and lacks some. Among around 110,000 clones listed, 80% to 90% were seen once. Regarding the study as a whole: Seropositive AZD1222 recipients at baseline numbered only five to seven.

The sample consisted of peripheral blood, taken on day 0 of AZD1222 vaccination. This clonotype was obtained from an adult in good health. The chain couples TRBV5-1 to TRBJ2-3, with D possibly matching TRBD1 (5 bases). This chain's CDR3 is CASHVQGRIDTQYF. The CDR3 nucleotides read TGCGCCAGCCACGTGCAGGGAAGAATAGATACGCAGTATTTT.